This T cell receptor (beta chain) originates from a study of control samples from healthy donors and cancer patients. CDR1 and CDR2 (germline): SGHTA, FQGNSA. Trimming at V came to 1 base and at J to 1 base, leaving 5 bases not matched to a gene. The CDR3 has 16 residues. The data were produced by immunoSEQ multiplex PCR, yet TCRdb's version contains in-frame clones alone and is incomplete. The table shows 150,000 to 200,000 clones, with approximately 92% occurring only once. The chain joins TRBV7-2 to TRBJ1-1; 8 bases are a match to TRBD1. The sequencing sample was made of blood. The clonotype was recovered from a man aged 25-40 years in good health. This chain's CDR3 is CASSLVSTGGNTEAFF. CDR3 DNA: TGTGCCAGCAGCTTAGTAAGCACAGGGGGGAACACTGAAGCTTTCTTT.